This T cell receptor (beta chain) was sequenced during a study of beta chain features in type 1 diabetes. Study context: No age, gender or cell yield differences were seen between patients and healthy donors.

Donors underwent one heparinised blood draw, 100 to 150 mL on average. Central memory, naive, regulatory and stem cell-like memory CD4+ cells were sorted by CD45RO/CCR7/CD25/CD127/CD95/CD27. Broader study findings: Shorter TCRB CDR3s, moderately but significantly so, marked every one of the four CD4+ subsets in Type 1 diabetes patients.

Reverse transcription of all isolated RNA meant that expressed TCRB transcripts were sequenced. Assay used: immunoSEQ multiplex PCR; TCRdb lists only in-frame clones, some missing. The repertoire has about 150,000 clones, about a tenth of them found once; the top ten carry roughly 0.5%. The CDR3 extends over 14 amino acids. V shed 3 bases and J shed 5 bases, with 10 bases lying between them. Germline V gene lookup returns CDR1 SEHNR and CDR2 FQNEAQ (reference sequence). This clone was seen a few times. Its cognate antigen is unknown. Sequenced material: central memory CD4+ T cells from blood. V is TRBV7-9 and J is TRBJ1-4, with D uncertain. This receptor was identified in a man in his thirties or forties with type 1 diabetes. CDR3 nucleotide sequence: TGTGCCAGCAGCTTCACGCTCGGGAATGAAAAACTGTTTTTT. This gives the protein CASSFTLGNEKLFF.